A selection of T cell receptor beta chains follows, all from one sample in a study of cytomegalovirus exposure and HLA in healthy donors. TCRdb keeps only in-frame clones here, not all; method: immunoSEQ multiplex PCR. The table shows some 170,000 clones, with approximately 89% occurring only once. The sample consisted of PBMCs. The receptors originated from a woman aged 18-30 years in good health and CMV-seropositive. The CDR3 runs from the conserved cysteine through the conserved F or W. D genes are given only for firm matches. Rows may omit the clone size; those that give it use once, few, many or a size class.

d_call: -; j_call: TRBJ2-7; clone_size: -; v_call: TRBV7-9; cdr3_length: 12; cdr3_aa: CASSLARGEQYF; cdr3_nt: TGTGCCAGCAGCTTAGCGAGGGGGGAGCAGTACTTC
d_call: -; j_call: TRBJ1-4; clone_size: -; v_call: TRBV27; cdr3_length: 15; cdr3_aa: CASSLLSQGSEKLFF; cdr3_nt: TGTGCCAGCAGTTTATTAAGTCAGGGAAGTGAAAAACTGTTTTTT
d_call: -; j_call: TRBJ1-1; clone_size: -; v_call: TRBV5-5; cdr3_length: 12; cdr3_aa: CASSLRGTEAFF; cdr3_nt: TGTGCCAGCAGCTTGCGCGGAACTGAAGCTTTCTTT
d_call: -; j_call: TRBJ2-1; clone_size: -; v_call: TRBV27; cdr3_length: 14; cdr3_aa: CASSLLGDYNEQFF; cdr3_nt: TGTGCCAGCAGTTTACTAGGGGACTACAATGAGCAGTTCTTC
d_call: -; j_call: TRBJ2-1; clone_size: -; v_call: TRBV18; cdr3_length: 14; cdr3_aa: CASSPRAALIEQFF; cdr3_nt: TGTGCCAGCTCTCCCCGTGCGGCCTTGATTGAGCAGTTCTTC
d_call: -; j_call: TRBJ1-1; clone_size: -; v_call: TRBV10-2; cdr3_length: 13; cdr3_aa: CASSGQGNTEAFF; cdr3_nt: TGCGCCAGCAGTGGTCAGGGGAACACTGAAGCTTTCTTT
d_call: TRBD1; j_call: TRBJ2-1; clone_size: -; v_call: TRBV7-3; cdr3_length: 13; cdr3_aa: CASAQDRNNEQFF; cdr3_nt: TGTGCCAGCGCCCAGGACAGGAACAATGAGCAGTTCTTC
d_call: -; j_call: TRBJ2-5; clone_size: -; v_call: TRBV7-2; cdr3_length: 14; cdr3_aa: CASSLGGNEGTQYF; cdr3_nt: TGTGCCAGCAGCTTAGGGGGCAACGAAGGGACCCAGTACTTC
d_call: TRBD1; j_call: TRBJ1-5; clone_size: -; v_call: TRBV19; cdr3_length: 16; cdr3_aa: CASNPTGGKSNQPQHF; cdr3_nt: TGTGCCAGTAATCCCACAGGGGGCAAAAGCAATCAGCCCCAGCATTTT
d_call: -; j_call: TRBJ2-3; clone_size: once; v_call: TRBV28; cdr3_length: 14; cdr3_aa: CATCGSASTDTQYF; cdr3_nt: TGTGCCACCTGCGGTTCAGCTAGCACAGATACGCAGTATTTT
d_call: TRBD1; j_call: TRBJ2-7; clone_size: -; v_call: TRBV9; cdr3_length: 14; cdr3_aa: CASNPGQETYEQYF; cdr3_nt: TGTGCCAGCAACCCTGGACAGGAGACCTACGAGCAGTACTTC
d_call: -; j_call: TRBJ2-2; clone_size: -; v_call: TRBV7-8; cdr3_length: 15; cdr3_aa: CASSLARGFPGELFF; cdr3_nt: TGTGCCAGCAGCTTAGCGCGAGGGTTTCCCGGGGAGCTGTTTTTT
d_call: TRBD1; j_call: TRBJ1-1; clone_size: -; v_call: TRBV19; cdr3_length: 11; cdr3_aa: CATGQGPEAFF; cdr3_nt: TGTGCCACTGGACAGGGGCCTGAAGCTTTCTTT
d_call: -; j_call: TRBJ2-1; clone_size: -; v_call: TRBV2; cdr3_length: 14; cdr3_aa: CASSELRGRIARIF; cdr3_nt: TGTGCCAGCAGTGAATTACGGGGTCGGATAGCCAGGATCTTC
d_call: -; j_call: TRBJ1-2; clone_size: -; v_call: TRBV7-9; cdr3_length: 11; cdr3_aa: CASSLGMGSTF; cdr3_nt: TGTGCCAGCAGCTTAGGGATGGGGAGCACCTTC
d_call: -; j_call: TRBJ1-3; clone_size: -; v_call: TRBV9; cdr3_length: 17; cdr3_aa: CASSADPGQSSGNTIYF; cdr3_nt: TGTGCCAGCAGCGCCGATCCAGGACAGAGCTCTGGAAACACCATATATTTT
d_call: -; j_call: TRBJ2-7; clone_size: few; v_call: TRBV7-8; cdr3_length: 13; cdr3_aa: CASSFQRAYEQYF; cdr3_nt: TGTGCCAGCAGCTTTCAGAGGGCTTACGAGCAGTACTTC
d_call: TRBD1; j_call: TRBJ2-7; clone_size: once; v_call: TRBV6-5; cdr3_length: 14; cdr3_aa: CASSFDRVSGEQYF; cdr3_nt: TGTGCCAGCAGCTTTGACAGGGTATCGGGCGAGCAGTACTTC
d_call: -; j_call: TRBJ2-7; clone_size: -; v_call: TRBV7-8; cdr3_length: 13; cdr3_aa: CASSLAISNEQYF; cdr3_nt: TGTGCCAGCAGCTTAGCGATCAGTAACGAGCAGTACTTC
d_call: -; j_call: TRBJ2-3; clone_size: -; v_call: TRBV7-9; cdr3_length: 14; cdr3_aa: CASSSVEGLDTQYF; cdr3_nt: TGTGCCAGCAGCTCCGTTGAGGGCTTAGATACGCAGTATTTT
d_call: TRBD2; j_call: TRBJ2-3; clone_size: -; v_call: TRBV11-1; cdr3_length: 17; cdr3_aa: CASSSPTSGTYTDTQYF; cdr3_nt: TGTGCCAGCAGCTCCCCCACTAGCGGGACGTACACAGATACGCAGTATTTT
d_call: TRBD2; j_call: TRBJ2-7; clone_size: -; v_call: TRBV19; cdr3_length: 14; cdr3_aa: CASSTPGGHYEQYF; cdr3_nt: TGTGCCAGTAGTACGCCGGGAGGACACTACGAGCAGTACTTC
d_call: -; j_call: TRBJ2-5; clone_size: -; v_call: TRBV30; cdr3_length: 15; cdr3_aa: CAWRPGHAFQETQYF; cdr3_nt: TGTGCCTGGAGGCCGGGTCATGCGTTCCAAGAGACCCAGTACTTC